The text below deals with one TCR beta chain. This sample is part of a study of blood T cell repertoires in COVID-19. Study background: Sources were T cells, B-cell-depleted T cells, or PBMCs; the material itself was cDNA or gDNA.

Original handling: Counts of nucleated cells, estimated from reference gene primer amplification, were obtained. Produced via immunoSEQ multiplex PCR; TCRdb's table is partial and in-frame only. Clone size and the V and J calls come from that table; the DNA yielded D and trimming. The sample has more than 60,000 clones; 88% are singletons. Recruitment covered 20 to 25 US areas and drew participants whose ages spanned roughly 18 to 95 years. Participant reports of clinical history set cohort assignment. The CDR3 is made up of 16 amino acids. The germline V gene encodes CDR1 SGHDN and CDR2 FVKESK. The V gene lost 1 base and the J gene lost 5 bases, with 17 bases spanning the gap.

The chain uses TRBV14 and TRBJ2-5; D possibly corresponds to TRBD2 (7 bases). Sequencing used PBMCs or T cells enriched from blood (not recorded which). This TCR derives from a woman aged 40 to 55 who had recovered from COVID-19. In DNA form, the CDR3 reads TGTGCCAGCAGCCAAGTAGAGGGGGGGATTTCGGAGACCCAGTACTTC. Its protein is CASSQVEGGISETQYF. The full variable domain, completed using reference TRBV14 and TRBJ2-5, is EAGVTQFPSHSVIEKGQTVTLRCDPISGHDNLYWYRRVMGKEIKFLLHFVKESKQDESGMPNNRFLAERTGGTYSTLKVQPAELEDSGVYFCASSQVEGGISETQYFGPGTRLLVL.